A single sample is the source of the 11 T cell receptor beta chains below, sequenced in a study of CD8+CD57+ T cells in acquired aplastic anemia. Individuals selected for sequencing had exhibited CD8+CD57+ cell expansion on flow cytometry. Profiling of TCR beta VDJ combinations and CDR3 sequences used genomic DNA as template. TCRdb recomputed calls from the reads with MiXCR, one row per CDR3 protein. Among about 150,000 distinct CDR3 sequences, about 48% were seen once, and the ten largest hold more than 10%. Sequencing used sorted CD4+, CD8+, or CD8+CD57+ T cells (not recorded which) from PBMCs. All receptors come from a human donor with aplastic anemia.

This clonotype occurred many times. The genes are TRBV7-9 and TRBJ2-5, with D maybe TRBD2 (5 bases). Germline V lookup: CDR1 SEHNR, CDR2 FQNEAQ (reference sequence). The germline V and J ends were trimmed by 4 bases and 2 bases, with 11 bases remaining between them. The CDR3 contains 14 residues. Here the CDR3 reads CASSSLSGQETQYF. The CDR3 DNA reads TGTGCCAGCAGCTCCCTGTCGGGGCAAGAGACCCAGTACTTC. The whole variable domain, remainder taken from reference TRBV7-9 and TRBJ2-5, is DTGVSQNPRHKITKRGQNVTFRCDPISEHNRLYWYRQTLGQGPEFLTYFQNEAQLEKSRLLSDRFSAERPKGSFSTLEIQRTEQGDSAMYLCASSSLSGQETQYFGPGTRLLVL.

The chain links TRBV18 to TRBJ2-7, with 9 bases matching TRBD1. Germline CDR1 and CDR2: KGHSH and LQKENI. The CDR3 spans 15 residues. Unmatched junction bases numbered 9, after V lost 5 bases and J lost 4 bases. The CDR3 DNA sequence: TGTGCCAGCTCAACGGGACAGGGTATGGGATACGAGCAGTACTTC. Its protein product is CASSTGQGMGYEQYF.

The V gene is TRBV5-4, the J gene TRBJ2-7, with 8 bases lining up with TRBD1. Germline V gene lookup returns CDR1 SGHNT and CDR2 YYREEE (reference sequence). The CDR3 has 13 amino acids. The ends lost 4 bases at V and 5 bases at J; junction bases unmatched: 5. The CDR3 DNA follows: TGTGCCAGCAGCCAGGGGACAGGTGACGAGCAGTACTTC. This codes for CASSQGTGDEQYF. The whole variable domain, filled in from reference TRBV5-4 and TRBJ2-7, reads ETGVTQSPTHLIKTRGQQVTLRCSSQSGHNTVSWYQQALGQGPQFIFQYYREEENGRGNFPPRFSGLQFPNYSSELNVNALELDDSALYLCASSQGTGDEQYFGPGTRLTVT.

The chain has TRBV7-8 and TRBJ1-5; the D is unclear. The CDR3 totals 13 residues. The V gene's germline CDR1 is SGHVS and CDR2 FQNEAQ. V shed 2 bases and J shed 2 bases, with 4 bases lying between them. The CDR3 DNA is TGTGCCAGCAGCTTAAAACGCAATCAGCCCCAGCATTTT. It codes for CASSLKRNQPQHF.

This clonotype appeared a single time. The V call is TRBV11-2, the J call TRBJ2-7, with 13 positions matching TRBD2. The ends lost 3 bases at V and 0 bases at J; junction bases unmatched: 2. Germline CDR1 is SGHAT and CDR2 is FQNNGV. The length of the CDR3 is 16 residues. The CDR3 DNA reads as TGTGCCAGCAGCTTCGGACTAGCGGGGGCCTCCTACGAGCAGTACTTC. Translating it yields CASSFGLAGASYEQYF.

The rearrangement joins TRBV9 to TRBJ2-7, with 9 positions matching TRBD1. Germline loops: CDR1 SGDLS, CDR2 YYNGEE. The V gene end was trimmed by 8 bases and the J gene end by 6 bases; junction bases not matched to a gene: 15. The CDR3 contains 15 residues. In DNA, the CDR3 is TGTGCCAGTCACCTCACCGGGACAGGGCCGGGCGAGCAGTACTTC. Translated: CASHLTGTGPGEQYF.

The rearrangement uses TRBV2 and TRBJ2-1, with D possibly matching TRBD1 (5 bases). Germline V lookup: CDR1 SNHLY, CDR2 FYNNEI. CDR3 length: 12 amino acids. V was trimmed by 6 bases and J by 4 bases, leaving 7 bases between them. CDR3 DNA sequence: TGTGCCAGCAGCTACAGGTACAATGAGCAGTTCTTC. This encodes CASSYRYNEQFF. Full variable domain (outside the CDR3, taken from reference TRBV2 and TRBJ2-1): EPEVTQTPSHQVTQMGQEVILRCVPISNHLYFYWYRQILGQKVEFLVSFYNNEISEKSEIFDDQFSVERPDGSNFTLKIRSTKLEDSAMYFCASSYRYNEQFFGPGTRLTVL.

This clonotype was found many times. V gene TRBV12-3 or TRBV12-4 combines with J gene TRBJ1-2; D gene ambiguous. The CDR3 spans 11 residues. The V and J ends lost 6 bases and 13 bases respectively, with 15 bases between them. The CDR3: CASSSGLDTTF. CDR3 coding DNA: TGTGCCAGCAGCTCAGGACTAGACACCACCTTC.

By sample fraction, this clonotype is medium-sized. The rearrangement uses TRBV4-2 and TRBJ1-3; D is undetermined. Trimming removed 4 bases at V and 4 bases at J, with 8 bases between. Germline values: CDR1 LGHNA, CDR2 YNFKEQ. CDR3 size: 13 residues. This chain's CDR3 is CASSPHRGNTIYF. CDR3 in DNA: TGTGCCAGCAGCCCCCATCGCGGAAACACCATATATTTT.

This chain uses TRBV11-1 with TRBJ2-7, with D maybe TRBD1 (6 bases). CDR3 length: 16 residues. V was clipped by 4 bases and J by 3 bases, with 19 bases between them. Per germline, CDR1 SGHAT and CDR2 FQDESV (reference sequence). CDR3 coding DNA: TGTGCCAGCAGCTGGTATCGGGACAACCCTAGCTACGAGCAGTACTTC. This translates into CASSWYRDNPSYEQYF.

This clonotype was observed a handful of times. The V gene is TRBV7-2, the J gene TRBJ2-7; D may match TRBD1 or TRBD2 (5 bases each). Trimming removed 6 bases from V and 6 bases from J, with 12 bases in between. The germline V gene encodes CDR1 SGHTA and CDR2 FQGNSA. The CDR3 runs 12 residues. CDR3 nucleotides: TGTGCCAGCAGTCCTTCAGGGAGCGAGCAGTACTTC. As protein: CASSPSGSEQYF.